The source of this T cell receptor (beta chain) is a study of T-cell reconstitution after alpha-beta-depleted transplantation in children. Using unique molecular identifiers, the investigators prepared the TCRbeta library. In TCRdb, the PCR reads were re-called with MiXCR into one record per CDR3 protein. The table lists approximately 510,000 distinct CDR3 sequences, around 20% of them singletons. In germline, CDR1 is LGHDT, CDR2 YNNKEL (reference sequence). The CDR3 consists of 11 residues. V shed 1 base and J shed 8 bases, with 5 bases lying between them. This clonotype has only a few counts. Source: PBMCs from the stem cell graft donor, taken from the stem cell graft. This clonotype was obtained from a human donor who donated a stem cell graft to a child with acute lymphoblastic leukemia. This chain connects TRBV3-1 to TRBJ1-1; D ambiguous. In DNA, the CDR3 is TGTGCCAGCAGCCAAGCCGGGGAAGCTTTCTTT. Protein product: CASSQAGEAFF. Drawing the rest from reference TRBV3-1 and TRBJ1-1, the complete variable domain is DTAVSQTPKYLVTQMGNDKSIKCEQNLGHDTMYWYKQDSKKFLKIMFSYNNKELIINETVPNRFSPKSPDKAHLNLHINSLELGDSAVYFCASSQAGEAFFGQGTRLTVV.